This T cell receptor beta chain was captured in a study of blood T cell repertoires in COVID-19. Study-level information: Samples representing acute and convalescent COVID-19 were sourced from the United States, Italy and Spain. PBMCs, B-cell-depleted T cells, or T cells were the source of the cDNA or gDNA that made up the material.

The germline V and J ends were trimmed by 9 bases and 0 bases, with 15 bases remaining between them. Germline CDR1 MDHEN, CDR2 SYDVKM. The CDR3 is made up of 15 amino acids. Source study methods: How many nucleated cells were present was estimated from reference gene primer amplification. Profiled with immunoSEQ multiplex PCR; TCRdb holds only in-frame clones, not every one. V and J calls and clone size are as listed in that table; D and trimming were resolved from the DNA. Altogether about 110,000 clones are present, 82% being singletons, with the ten largest covering 7.9%. J is TRBJ1-5 and V is TRBV28; D remains ambiguous. The TCR was taken from a man aged 70 or older with acute or convalescent COVID-19. The specimen sequenced was peripheral blood. The CDR3 protein is CASSWQKYSNQPQHF. Here the CDR3 DNA reads TGTGCCAGTTCTTGGCAGAAGTATAGCAATCAGCCCCAGCATTTT.